Here is one TCR beta chain with its context. No antigen is known for it. The data were obtained in a study of Graves' ophthalmopathy and Graves' hyperthyroidism. V shed 3 bases and J shed 5 bases, with 13 bases lying between them. Germline V gene sequence: CDR1 DFQATT, CDR2 SNEGSKA (reference sequence). This CDR3 spans 13 amino acids. TCR beta CDR3 amplification used RNA transcripts. Second-round multiplex PCR came after a first-round RT-PCR that employed HTBI primers. TCRdb reprocessed the multiplex PCR reads via MiXCR and lists one record per CDR3 protein. The data contain 400,000 to 500,000 distinct CDR3 sequences, roughly 21% of them seen just once; the ten biggest clones take up around 3.2%. Clinical symptoms, serum thyroxine, TRAb, thyroid ultrasound and orbital computed tomography were relied on for diagnosis. Sampling about 10 ml of fresh peripheral blood provided the PBMCs. Overall study results and limits: Ophthalmopathy progression was predicted with 55% to 71% sensitivity and around 72% specificity. Thyroid clonotypes that were expanded above 0.001 frequency mostly also appeared in blood.

Sequencing was performed on peripheral blood. This sequence originates from a woman aged 18-29 years with stable Graves' hyperthyroidism. J is TRBJ2-5 and V is TRBV20-1; no definite D call. In DNA form, the CDR3 reads TGCAGTGCTAGGGAACCTAGGCTTGAGACCCAGTACTTC. This codes for CSAREPRLETQYF.